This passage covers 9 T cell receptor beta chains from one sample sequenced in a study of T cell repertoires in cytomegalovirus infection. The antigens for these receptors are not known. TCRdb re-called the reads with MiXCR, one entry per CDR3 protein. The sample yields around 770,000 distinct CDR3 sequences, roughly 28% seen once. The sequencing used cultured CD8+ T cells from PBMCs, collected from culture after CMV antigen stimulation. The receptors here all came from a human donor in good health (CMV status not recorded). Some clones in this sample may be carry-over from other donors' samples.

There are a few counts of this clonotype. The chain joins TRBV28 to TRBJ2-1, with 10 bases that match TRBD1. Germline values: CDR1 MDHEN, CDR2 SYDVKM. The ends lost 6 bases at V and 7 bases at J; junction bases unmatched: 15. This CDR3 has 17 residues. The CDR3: CASSPTGGFFDFNEQFF. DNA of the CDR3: TGTGCCAGCAGCCCGACAGGGGGCTTTTTTGATTTTAATGAGCAGTTCTTC.

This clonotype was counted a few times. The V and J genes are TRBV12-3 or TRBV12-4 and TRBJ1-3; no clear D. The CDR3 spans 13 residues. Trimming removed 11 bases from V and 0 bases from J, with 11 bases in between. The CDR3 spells CASRLYSGNTIYF. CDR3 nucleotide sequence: TGTGCCTCTCGTCTGTACTCTGGAAACACCATATATTTT.

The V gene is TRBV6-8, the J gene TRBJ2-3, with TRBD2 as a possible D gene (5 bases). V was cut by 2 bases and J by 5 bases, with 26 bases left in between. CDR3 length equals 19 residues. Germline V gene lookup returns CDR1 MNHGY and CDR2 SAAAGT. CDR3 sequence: CASSYEAPSLDGNGDTQYF. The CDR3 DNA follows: TGTGCCAGCAGTTACGAGGCCCCTAGTCTGGACGGGAATGGAGATACGCAGTATTTT.

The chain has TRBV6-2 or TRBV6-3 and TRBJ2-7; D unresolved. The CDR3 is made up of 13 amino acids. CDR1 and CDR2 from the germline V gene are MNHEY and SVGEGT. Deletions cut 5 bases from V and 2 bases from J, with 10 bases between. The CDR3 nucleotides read TGTGCCAGCAGTATCGGGCTCCCCTACGAGCAGTACGTC. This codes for CASSIGLPYEQYV.

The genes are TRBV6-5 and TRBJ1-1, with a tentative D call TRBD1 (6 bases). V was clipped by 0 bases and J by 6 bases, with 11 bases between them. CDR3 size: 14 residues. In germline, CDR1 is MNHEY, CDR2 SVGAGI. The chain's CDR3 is CASSYSTGFAEAFF. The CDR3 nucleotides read TGTGCCAGCAGTTACTCTACAGGGTTTGCTGAAGCTTTCTTT.

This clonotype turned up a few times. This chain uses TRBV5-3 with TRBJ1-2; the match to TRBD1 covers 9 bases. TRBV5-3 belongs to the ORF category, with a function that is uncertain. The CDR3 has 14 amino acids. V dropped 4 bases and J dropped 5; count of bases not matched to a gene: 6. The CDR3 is CARSRGQGFYGYTF. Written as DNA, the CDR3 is TGTGCCAGAAGCAGGGGACAGGGTTTTTATGGCTACACCTTC.

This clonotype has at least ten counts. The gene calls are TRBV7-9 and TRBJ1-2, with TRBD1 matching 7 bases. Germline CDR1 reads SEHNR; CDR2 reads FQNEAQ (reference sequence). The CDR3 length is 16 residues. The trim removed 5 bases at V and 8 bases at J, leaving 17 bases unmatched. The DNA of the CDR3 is TGTGCCAGCAGCACGGGGACAGCCACCCTTCATATAGGCTACACCTTC. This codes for CASSTGTATLHIGYTF.

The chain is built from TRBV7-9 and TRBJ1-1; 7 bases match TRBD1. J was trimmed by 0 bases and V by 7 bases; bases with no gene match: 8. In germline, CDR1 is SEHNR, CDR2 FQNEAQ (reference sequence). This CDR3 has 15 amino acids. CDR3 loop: CASIAKGQVNTEAFF. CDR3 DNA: TGTGCCAGCATCGCAAAAGGACAGGTGAACACTGAAGCTTTCTTT.

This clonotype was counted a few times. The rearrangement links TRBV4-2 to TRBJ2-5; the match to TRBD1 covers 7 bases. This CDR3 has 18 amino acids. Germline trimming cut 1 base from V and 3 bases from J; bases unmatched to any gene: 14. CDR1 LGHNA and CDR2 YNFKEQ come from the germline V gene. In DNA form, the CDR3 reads TGTGCCAGCAGCCAAGCTCGACGAGACAGGGCAGGGGAAGAGACCCAGTACTTC. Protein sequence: CASSQARRDRAGEETQYF.